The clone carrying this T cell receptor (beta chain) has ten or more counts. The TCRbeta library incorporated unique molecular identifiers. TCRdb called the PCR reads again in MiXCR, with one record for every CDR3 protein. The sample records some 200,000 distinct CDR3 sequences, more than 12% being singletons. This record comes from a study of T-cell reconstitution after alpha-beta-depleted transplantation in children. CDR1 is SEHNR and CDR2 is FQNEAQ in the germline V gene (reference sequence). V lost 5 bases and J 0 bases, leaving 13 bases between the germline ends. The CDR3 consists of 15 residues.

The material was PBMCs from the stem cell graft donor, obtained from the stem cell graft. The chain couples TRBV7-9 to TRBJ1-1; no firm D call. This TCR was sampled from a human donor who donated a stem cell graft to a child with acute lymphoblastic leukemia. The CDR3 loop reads CASSKPGRLNTEAFF. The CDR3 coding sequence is TGTGCCAGCAGCAAACCTGGACGGTTGAACACTGAAGCTTTCTTT.